The sequence of this TCR beta chain was determined in a study of CD8 T cells in Susac syndrome. When the RNA was reverse transcribed, random hexamers were used with an input of roughly 0.45 to 1 ug. TCRdb ran MiXCR on the immunoSEQ multiplex PCR reads and lists one entry per CDR3 protein. The sample includes approximately 210,000 distinct CDR3 sequences, 94% of them seen just once. Unmatched junction bases numbered 8, after V lost 6 bases and J lost 3 bases. This CDR3 comprises 15 residues. CDR1 and CDR2 (germline): SNHLY, FYNNEI. The gene calls are TRBV2 and TRBJ1-5, with 7 bases that match TRBD1. Sequenced sample: CD4+ T cells from PBMCs. The source of this sequence is a human donor with Susac syndrome. In DNA form, the CDR3 reads TGTGCCAGCAGGAACCGGGACAGCCTCAATCAGCCCCAGCATTTT. It specifies CASRNRDSLNQPQHF.